This TCR beta chain was recovered during a study of blood T cells in healthy people across ages. The CDR3 has 11 amino acids. The V gene's germline CDR1 is MDHEN and CDR2 SYDVKM. This clonotype was seen a few times. PCR was performed a second time for roughly 7 to 11 cycles using a sample-barcoded 5' primer and a J-beta primer mix. TCRdb reprocessed the 5' RACE reads with MiXCR, giving one entry per CDR3 protein. The data contain roughly 800,000 distinct CDR3 sequences, 35% to 40% of them singletons. This clonotype was sampled from a man aged 18 to 30 in good health. V usage is TRBV28 and J usage is TRBJ2-7; D might be TRBD1 or TRBD2, each matching 5 bases. The sample comprised blood. In DNA, the CDR3 is TGTAGAACCGGGACCGTCTCCGAGCAGTACTTC. Its protein product is CRTGTVSEQYF.